This T cell receptor (beta chain) stems from a study of blood T cell repertoires in COVID-19. Produced via immunoSEQ multiplex PCR; TCRdb's table is partial and in-frame only. The repertoire includes a few hundred thousand clones, about nine tenths of them detected once, and 9.5% sits in the top ten. CDR1 and CDR2 from the germline V gene are MNHEY and SVGAGI. Trimming removed 2 bases from V and 11 bases from J; junction bases left unmatched: 8. This CDR3 comprises 13 residues. Sample: PBMCs or T cells enriched from blood (not recorded which). The chain has TRBV6-5 and TRBJ2-7; 8 positions agree with TRBD1. This TCR was sampled from a woman between 35 and 50 years old who had recovered from COVID-19. In DNA, the CDR3 is TGTGCCAGCAGTTACAACAGGGGGATTGAGGAGTACTTC. As protein: CASSYNRGIEEYF.